The T cell receptor beta chain under discussion was sequenced for a study of radiation and T cells in renal cell carcinoma. Background on the study: Nephrectomy followed 15 Gy stereotactic body radiation by 4 weeks.

TCRdb keeps only in-frame clones here, not all; method: immunoSEQ multiplex PCR. The sample holds around 46,000 clones; roughly four fifths are singletons and the top ten take 31%. The V gene's germline CDR1 is SGHVS and CDR2 FNYEAQ. V gave up 4 bases and J gave up 1 base; unmatched junction bases: 7. This CDR3 is built from 16 residues. Documented time point: baseline pretreatment blood. Treatment defined: 15 Gy SBRT to primary tumor, nephrectomy 4 weeks later. Sample: blood, taken from a patient whose treatment included radiotherapy and nephrectomy. The sequence came from a woman aged 70-85 years with renal cell carcinoma. The chain uses TRBV7-6 and TRBJ2-5; the match to TRBD2 covers 9 bases. The CDR3 nucleotides are TGTGCCAGCAGCTCCTCTAGCGGGGCCTTCCAAGAGACCCAGTACTTC. Amino acid sequence: CASSSSSGAFQETQYF. Complete variable domain (other parts from reference TRBV7-6 and TRBJ2-5): GAGVSQSPRYKVTKRGQDVALRCDPISGHVSLYWYRQALGQGPEFLTYFNYEAQQDKSGLPNDRFSAERPEGSISTLTIQRTEQRDSAMYRCASSSSSGAFQETQYFGPGTRLLVL.